Listed below are T cell receptor beta chains from one sample, sequenced in a study of blood T cell repertoires in COVID-19. The protocol was immunoSEQ multiplex PCR, while the TCRdb copy is restricted to in-frame clones and leaves out a portion. The sample contains about 190,000 clones, 70% to 90% of which appear only once. Sequenced input: peripheral blood. Every receptor here comes from a man in his fifties or sixties with active or convalescent COVID-19. Both conserved end residues are part of each CDR3. The D gene is left open where the match is weak. The listing skips clone size in some rows; elsewhere it reads once, few, many or a size class.

D | J | V | size | CDR3 | DNA
NA | TRBJ1-2 | TRBV6-2/TRBV6-3 | NA | CASSYKRENYGYTF | TGTGCCAGCAGTTACAAACGCGAGAACTATGGCTACACCTTC
TRBD1 | TRBJ1-6 | TRBV2 | NA | CASRDGTGRSSPLHF | TGTGCCAGCAGAGATGGGACAGGGCGATCCTCACCCCTCCACTTT
NA | TRBJ2-5 | TRBV5-1 | NA | CASSPGTLQETQYF | TGCGCCAGCAGCCCCGGGACACTTCAAGAGACCCAGTACTTC
NA | TRBJ1-1 | TRBV4-1 | NA | CASSPPGRDTEAFF | TGCGCCAGCAGCCCCCCCGGGCGGGACACTGAAGCTTTCTTT
TRBD2 | TRBJ2-3 | TRBV6-5 | NA | CASSLTSGVTDTQYF | TGTGCCAGCAGTCTGACTAGCGGTGTCACAGATACGCAGTATTTT
TRBD1 | TRBJ2-2 | TRBV7-2 | NA | CASSPKTGGTGELFF | TGTGCCAGCAGCCCCAAGACAGGGGGCACCGGGGAGCTGTTTTTT
TRBD1 | TRBJ2-7 | TRBV5-1 | NA | CASSLGTGAIVDYEQYF | TGCGCCAGCAGCTTGGGGACAGGGGCAATTGTCGACTACGAGCAGTACTTC
NA | TRBJ2-5 | TRBV9 | NA | CASSVAGGARETQYF | TGTGCCAGCAGCGTAGCTGGGGGGGCGCGTGAGACCCAGTACTTC
NA | TRBJ1-2 | TRBV5-4 | NA | CASSPGTAWDGYTF | TGTGCCAGCAGCCCAGGGACTGCTTGGGATGGCTACACCTTC
NA | TRBJ1-6 | TRBV6-5 | NA | CASTQEANSPLHF | TGTGCCAGCACCCAGGAGGCAAATTCACCCCTCCACTTT
NA | TRBJ1-4 | TRBV7-2 | NA | CASSFSTGTLGEKLFF | TGTGCCAGCAGCTTCTCTACAGGGACCCTTGGTGAAAAACTGTTTTTT
NA | TRBJ1-1 | TRBV30 | NA | CASQVTAEAFF | TGTGCCTCACAAGTTACCGCTGAAGCTTTCTTT
NA | TRBJ2-1 | TRBV3-1/TRBV3-2 | NA | CASSQDWATENEQFF | TGTGCCAGCAGCCAAGATTGGGCTACTGAGAATGAGCAGTTCTTC
TRBD1 | TRBJ1-3 | TRBV5-5 | NA | CASSFAPGQTGNTIYF | TGTGCCAGCAGCTTTGCCCCGGGACAGACTGGAAACACCATATATTTT
TRBD1 | TRBJ2-7 | TRBV19 | NA | CASSSRTGSSYEQYF | TGTGCCAGTAGTTCGAGGACAGGGTCCTCCTACGAGCAGTACTTC
NA | TRBJ2-1 | TRBV20-1 | NA | CSTSRVNEQFF | TGCAGCACCTCGCGGGTCAATGAGCAGTTCTTC
TRBD1 | TRBJ1-1 | TRBV5-1 | NA | CASSPSSGGTEAFF | TGCGCCAGCAGCCCCAGTTCAGGGGGCACTGAAGCTTTCTTT
NA | TRBJ2-7 | TRBV7-2 | NA | CASSFSRGSYEQYF | TGTGCCAGCAGCTTTTCCAGGGGTTCCTACGAGCAGTACTTC
TRBD1 | TRBJ2-5 | TRBV24-1 | NA | CATSDNDRGEKTQYF | TGTGCCACCAGTGATAACGACAGGGGAGAAAAGACCCAGTACTTC
NA | TRBJ1-2 | TRBV6-5 | NA | CASSYSNTGIGGYTF | TGTGCCAGCAGTTACTCGAACACAGGGATAGGGGGCTACACCTTC
TRBD1 | TRBJ1-2 | TRBV24-1 | once | CATSDPGTAGYTF | TGTGCCACCAGTGATCCTGGGACAGCTGGCTACACCTTC
TRBD2 | TRBJ2-2 | TRBV27 | NA | CASSGGGGAHLRELFF | TGTGCCAGCAGTGGGGGCGGGGGGGCACATCTTCGGGAGCTGTTTTTT
NA | TRBJ2-5 | TRBV4-2 | NA | CASSQTSLRETQYF | TGTGCCAGCAGCCAGACTAGTCTCCGAGAGACCCAGTACTTC
NA | TRBJ1-2 | TRBV6-5 | NA | CASSSGQKTNYGYTF | TGTGCCAGCAGTTCCGGACAGAAAACTAACTATGGCTACACCTTC
NA | TRBJ1-1 | TRBV5-1 | once | CASSSGSMNTEAFF | TGCGCCAGCAGCTCGGGGAGCATGAACACTGAAGCTTTCTTT
TRBD1 | TRBJ2-3 | TRBV23-1 | NA | CASTHTGTGDEYTQYF | TGCGCCAGCACCCACACAGGGACAGGGGATGAGTATACGCAGTATTTT
TRBD1 | TRBJ2-7 | TRBV5-1 | NA | CASSAPDRVQAEQYF | TGCGCCAGCAGCGCACCCGACAGGGTACAAGCCGAGCAGTACTTC
TRBD1 | TRBJ2-2 | TRBV7-7 | NA | CASSLRDRGSGELFF | TGTGCCAGCAGCCTACGGGACAGGGGGTCCGGGGAGCTGTTTTTT
NA | TRBJ1-4 | TRBV6-5 | NA | CASSLVGDEKLFF | TGTGCCAGCAGTTTGGTAGGGGATGAAAAACTGTTTTTT
TRBD1 | TRBJ1-6 | TRBV5-1 | once | CASSLQDRDSPLHF | TGCGCCAGCAGCTTGCAGGACAGGGATTCACCCCTCCACTTT
TRBD1 | TRBJ1-2 | TRBV2 | NA | CASSPEGARSGYTF | TGTGCCAGCAGCCCAGAGGGGGCTCGTAGTGGCTACACCTTC
NA | TRBJ2-3 | TRBV4-2 | NA | CASSQVGAAFGDTQYF | TGTGCCAGCAGCCAAGTTGGAGCGGCCTTTGGGGATACGCAGTATTTT
NA | TRBJ2-7 | TRBV10-1 | NA | CASSERTGSSYEQYF | TGCGCCAGCAGTGAGAGAACAGGTTCCTCCTACGAGCAGTACTTC
NA | TRBJ1-2 | TRBV7-9 | NA | CASSLAATVGYTF | TGTGCCAGCAGCTTAGCGGCGACAGTTGGCTACACCTTC
NA | TRBJ1-2 | TRBV24-1 | NA | CATSGENGYTF | TGTGCCACCAGTGGCGAGAATGGCTACACCTTC
TRBD2 | TRBJ2-5 | TRBV5-1 | NA | CASSGGTSRETQYF | TGCGCCAGCAGCGGCGGGACTAGCAGAGAGACCCAGTACTTC
NA | TRBJ2-7 | TRBV2 | NA | CASSGQGPNGEQYF | TGTGCCAGCAGTGGGCAGGGCCCTAACGGAGAGCAGTACTTC
NA | TRBJ1-2 | TRBV10-2 | NA | CARSGGVSRGPSYGYTF | TGCGCCCGCAGTGGGGGGGTATCCCGAGGGCCAAGTTATGGCTACACCTTC
NA | TRBJ2-5 | TRBV19 | NA | CASSIGGRETQYF | TGTGCCAGTAGTATTGGTGGTCGGGAGACCCAGTACTTC
NA | TRBJ2-5 | TRBV27 | NA | CASSRTALQETQYF | TGTGCCAGCAGTCGGACTGCTCTCCAAGAGACCCAGTACTTC
TRBD2 | TRBJ2-3 | TRBV19 | NA | CASTSYQTSGRGDTQYF | TGTGCCAGTACCTCCTACCAGACTAGCGGGAGAGGAGATACGCAGTATTTT
TRBD2 | TRBJ2-3 | TRBV10-3 | NA | CAISLAGASTDTQYF | TGTGCCATCAGTCTAGCGGGGGCCAGCACAGATACGCAGTATTTT
TRBD1 | TRBJ1-3 | TRBV6-8 | NA | CASSQDRGSGNTIYF | TGTGCCAGCAGCCAAGACAGGGGCTCTGGAAACACCATATATTTT
TRBD1 | TRBJ1-1 | TRBV5-6 | NA | CASSLVGTGATEAFF | TGTGCCAGCAGCTTGGTAGGGACAGGGGCGACTGAAGCTTTCTTT
TRBD1 | TRBJ1-1 | TRBV29-1 | NA | CSVDRQGATEAFF | TGCAGCGTTGATCGACAGGGGGCGACCGAAGCTTTCTTT
NA | TRBJ2-3 | TRBV5-1 | NA | CASSVPSVNTDTQYF | TGCGCCAGCAGCGTGCCTAGCGTTAACACAGATACGCAGTATTTT
NA | TRBJ1-2 | TRBV7-9 | NA | CASSVARTANYGYTF | TGTGCCAGCAGCGTCGCCCGGACTGCCAACTATGGCTACACCTTC
NA | TRBJ1-1 | TRBV11-2 | NA | CASSYRYQGSEAFF | TGTGCCAGCAGCTACCGATATCAGGGCTCTGAAGCTTTCTTT
NA | TRBJ1-3 | TRBV5-4 | few | CASSLAGVGTIYF | TGTGCCAGCAGCTTGGCCGGGGTAGGCACCATATATTTT